The 2 T cell receptor beta chains below come from one sample, sequenced in a study of blood T cell repertoires in COVID-19. Measured with immunoSEQ multiplex PCR; TCRdb has only the in-frame clones, and not every one. This sample has about 430,000 clones; roughly 89% occur once, and the top ten carry about 0.91%. Sequencing used peripheral blood. Receptor source: a man aged 18 to 29 with COVID-19, enrolled during active disease.

The rearrangement joins TRBV4-1 to TRBJ1-3; unclear D gene. The germline gives CDR1 MGHRA, CDR2 YSYEKL. Trimming removed 3 bases at V and 0 bases at J, with 12 bases between. The CDR3 is 16 residues long. The CDR3 bases are TGCGCCAGCAGCCATCCCGGGAAACACTCTGGAAACACCATATATTTT. It codes for CASSHPGKHSGNTIYF.

The CDR3 nucleotides are TGTGCCAGCAGCCAGTCAGGGGGCGCTGAGCAGTTCTTC. Translation gives CASSQSGGAEQFF. The chain uses TRBV16 and TRBJ2-1, with 8 bases lining up with TRBD1. With 3 bases clipped from V and 9 bases from J, the junction kept 4 bases outside the gene matches. The CDR3 totals 13 residues. Germline V CDR1 and CDR2: KGHSY, FQNENV.